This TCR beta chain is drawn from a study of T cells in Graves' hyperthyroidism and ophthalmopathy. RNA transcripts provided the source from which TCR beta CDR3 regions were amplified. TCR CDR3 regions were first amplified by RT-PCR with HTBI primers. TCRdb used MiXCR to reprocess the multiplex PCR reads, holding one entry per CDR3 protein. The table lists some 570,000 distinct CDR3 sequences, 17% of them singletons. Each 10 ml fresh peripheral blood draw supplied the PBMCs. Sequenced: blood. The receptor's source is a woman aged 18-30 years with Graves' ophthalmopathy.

The CDR3 nucleotides read TGTGCCAGCAGTTTACCCGGTTATAGCAATCAGCCCCAGCATTTT. Its protein product is CASSLPGYSNQPQHF. The chain couples TRBV28 to TRBJ1-5; no clear D gene. Trimming took off 2 bases at V and 0 bases at J, with 8 bases between the two ends. Germline CDR1 and CDR2: MDHEN and SYDVKM. The CDR3 spans 15 residues.